This TCR beta chain was identified during a study of breast tumors, draining lymph nodes, adjacent tissues. Overall study findings and caveats: The data were judged consistent with most tumor T cells coming from lymph node and expanding in tumor. Luminal-like breast cancer showed significantly greater tumor-nontumor repertoire similarity than basal-like breast cancer did. Tumors had less TCR diversity than lymph nodes, more than nontumor tissue.

Breast cancer patients provided tissue from their axillary draining lymph nodes. About this clonotype: Its specificity is not known.

TCRdb reprocessed the multiplex PCR reads via MiXCR and lists one record per CDR3 protein. This sample has fewer than 150,000 distinct CDR3 sequences, with 21% found just once. The CDR3 runs 20 residues. The V gene's germline CDR1 is LGHDT and CDR2 YNNKEL (reference sequence). Trimming took 4 bases from V and 0 from J; bases not matched to a gene: 10. Source material: axillary lymph node tissue. The source is a female donor with breast cancer. Some clones in this sample may be carry-over from other donors' samples. The chain joins TRBV3-1 to TRBJ2-3; 16 nucleotides agree with TRBD2. As DNA, the CDR3 is TGTGCCAGCAGCCCCCCCCCGGGACTAGCGGGAGGGGGGAGCACAGATACGCAGTATTTT. Protein product: CASSPPPGLAGGGSTDTQYF.